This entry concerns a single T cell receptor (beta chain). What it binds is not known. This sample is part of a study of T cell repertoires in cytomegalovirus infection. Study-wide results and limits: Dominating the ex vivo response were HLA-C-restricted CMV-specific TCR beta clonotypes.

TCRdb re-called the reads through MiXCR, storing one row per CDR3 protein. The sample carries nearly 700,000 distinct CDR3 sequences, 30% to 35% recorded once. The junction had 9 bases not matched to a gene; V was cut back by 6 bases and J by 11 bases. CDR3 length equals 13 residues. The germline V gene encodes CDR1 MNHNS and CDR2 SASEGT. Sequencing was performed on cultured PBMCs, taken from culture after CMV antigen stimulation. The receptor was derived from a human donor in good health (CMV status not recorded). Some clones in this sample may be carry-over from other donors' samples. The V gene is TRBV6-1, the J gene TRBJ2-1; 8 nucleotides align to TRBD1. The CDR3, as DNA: TGTGCCAGCAGCCACAGGGACAGGCCCAAGCAGTTCTTC. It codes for CASSHRDRPKQFF.